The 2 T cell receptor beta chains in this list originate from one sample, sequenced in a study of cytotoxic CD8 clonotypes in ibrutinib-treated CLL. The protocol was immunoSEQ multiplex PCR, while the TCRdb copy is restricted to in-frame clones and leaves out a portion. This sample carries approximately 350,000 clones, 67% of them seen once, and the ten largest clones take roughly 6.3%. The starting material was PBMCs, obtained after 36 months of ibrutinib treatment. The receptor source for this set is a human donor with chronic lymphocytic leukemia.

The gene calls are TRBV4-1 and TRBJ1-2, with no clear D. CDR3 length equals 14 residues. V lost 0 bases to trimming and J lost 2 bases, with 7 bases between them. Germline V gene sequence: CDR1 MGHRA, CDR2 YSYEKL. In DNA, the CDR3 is TGCGCCAGCAGCCAAGAGAAGGGAAACTATGGCTACACCTTC. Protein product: CASSQEKGNYGYTF.

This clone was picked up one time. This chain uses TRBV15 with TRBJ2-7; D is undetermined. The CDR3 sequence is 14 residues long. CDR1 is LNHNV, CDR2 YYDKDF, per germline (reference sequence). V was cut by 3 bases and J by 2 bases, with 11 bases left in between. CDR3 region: CATSSSPGPYEQYF. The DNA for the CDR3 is TGTGCCACCAGCAGTTCCCCGGGCCCCTACGAGCAGTACTTC.